The 14 T cell receptor beta chains below were found in one sample sequenced in a study of blood T cells in healthy people across ages. Using a J-beta primer mix together with a sample-barcoded 5' primer, a second PCR was run for about 6 to 11 cycles. Using its own MiXCR run on the 5' RACE reads, TCRdb lists one record per CDR3 protein. The sample lists approximately 770,000 distinct CDR3 sequences; more than 45% were seen once. What was sequenced was blood. The receptors shown here come from a man younger than 45 in good health.

This clonotype was detected only once. This rearrangement joins TRBV29-1 to TRBJ1-2; no reliable D call. CDR3 length: 12 residues. The V gene's germline CDR1 is SQVTM and CDR2 ANQGSEA. The ends were cut back, 4 bases at V and 3 bases at J, with 9 bases in the middle. CDR3 in amino acids: CSVVIRDYGYTF. The CDR3 bases are TGCAGCGTTGTAATAAGGGACTATGGCTACACCTTC.

V and J are TRBV28 and TRBJ2-6; D gene uncertain. This CDR3 has 15 amino acids. V lost 7 bases, J lost 0 bases, and 10 bases lay in between. The germline V gene encodes CDR1 MDHEN and CDR2 SYDVKM. CDR3: CASNRILSGANVLTF. The CDR3 DNA follows: TGTGCCAGCAACCGGATCCTCTCTGGGGCCAACGTCCTGACTTTC.

The chain employs TRBV12-3 or TRBV12-4 and TRBJ2-3, with D possibly being TRBD2 (5 bases). Trimming removed 4 bases at V and 0 bases at J, with 17 bases between. This CDR3 has 17 residues. The CDR3 nucleotides read TGTGCCAGCAGTTCTAGCTATATTTCGACTAGCACAGATACGCAGTATTTT. Translating it yields CASSSSYISTSTDTQYF.

The chain is built from TRBV20-1 and TRBJ2-4; possible D gene TRBD2, 5 bases. The J call could be wrong; TRBJ2-5 is a better fit for the DNA end. The germline gives CDR1 DFQATT, CDR2 SNEGSKA (reference sequence). CDR3 length: 15 amino acids. DNA for the CDR3: TGCAGTGCTGGGGAAGCCGGGAAAAATCTAGAGACCCAGTACTTC. It translates to CSAGEAGKNLETQYF.

V is TRBV25-1 and J is TRBJ2-1, with D perhaps TRBD2 (5 bases). The CDR3 spans 15 residues. The germline V and J ends were trimmed by 6 bases and 3 bases, with 15 bases remaining between them. The germline V gene has CDR1 MGHDK and CDR2 SYGVNS. The CDR3 bases are TGTGCCAGCAGCTCAGTGGGGAGCGGCTACAATGAGCAGTTCTTC. Amino acid sequence: CASSSVGSGYNEQFF.

The chain combines TRBV28 with TRBJ2-3; D is undetermined. Trimming left V 2 bases short and J 7 bases short, with 7 bases between. This CDR3 is 12 amino acids long. Looked up from germline, CDR1 is MDHEN and CDR2 is SYDVKM. CDR3 in DNA: TGTGCCAGCAGTTTACTACCTTATACGCAGTATTTT. Translation gives CASSLLPYTQYF.

This clonotype was observed a single time. The chain couples TRBV29-1 to TRBJ2-1; 16 bases agree with TRBD2. Germline CDR1 SQVTM, CDR2 ANQGSEA. V gave up 8 bases and J gave up 5 bases; unmatched junction bases: 12. The CDR3 is made up of 17 amino acids. Written as DNA, the CDR3 is TGCAGCTCAACTCCGGGACTAGCGGGAGGGCCCCACAATGAGCAGTTCTTC. Amino acids: CSSTPGLAGGPHNEQFF.

This clonotype was seen only a few times. The chain has TRBV20-1 and TRBJ2-7, with D tentatively TRBD1 or TRBD2 (6 bases each). CDR1 and CDR2 (germline): DFQATT, SNEGSKA (reference sequence). The CDR3 spans 17 residues. Trimming removed 0 bases from V and 7 bases from J, with 25 bases in between. DNA for the CDR3: TGCAGTGCTAGAGAGGGGGGTCTAGGCAGGGGCCGTCGGGAGCAGTACTTC. Residues: CSAREGGLGRGRREQYF.

This rearrangement joins TRBV29-1 to TRBJ2-7; 9 bases are shared with TRBD1. The CDR3 is 15 amino acids. V dropped 3 bases and J dropped 5; count of bases not matched to a gene: 11. Germline CDR1 reads SQVTM; CDR2 reads ANQGSEA. Here the CDR3 reads CSVDAWGTGGHEQYF. The DNA of the CDR3 is TGCAGCGTTGATGCGTGGGGAACAGGGGGCCACGAGCAGTACTTC.

The genes are TRBV28 and TRBJ2-7; possibly TRBD1 for D (6 bases). The CDR3 covers 15 residues. CDR1 is MDHEN and CDR2 is SYDVKM in the germline V gene. V shed 6 bases and J shed 3 bases, with 18 bases lying between them. The CDR3 DNA is TGTGCCAGCAGCCTGCCGACAGGAACGAACTACGAGCAGTACTTC. Amino acids: CASSLPTGTNYEQYF.

The CDR3 region is CASSWRGVSSYNEQFF. CDR3 bases: TGTGCCAGCAGCTGGAGGGGGGTCAGCTCCTACAATGAGCAGTTCTTC. This chain connects TRBV6-5 to TRBJ2-1, with D perhaps TRBD1 or TRBD2 (6 bases each). In germline, CDR1 is MNHEY, CDR2 SVGAGI. The length of the CDR3 is 16 residues. The germline V and J ends were trimmed by 6 bases and 0 bases, with 15 bases remaining between them.

The rearrangement joins TRBV20-1 to TRBJ2-5, with D hard to call. The V end was cut by 3 bases, the J end by 5 bases, with 31 bases between. The CDR3 sequence is 19 residues long. Germline V CDR1 and CDR2: DFQATT, SNEGSKA (reference sequence). CDR3 coding DNA: TGCAGTGCTAGTCCCGGCCGGTACACGGTGATAGCTTTCGGGGAGACCCAGTACTTC. As protein: CSASPGRYTVIAFGETQYF.

The rearrangement uses TRBV18 and TRBJ2-7; D not resolved. V was cut by 1 base and J by 4 bases, with 8 bases left in between. Germline CDR1 reads KGHSH; CDR2 reads LQKENI. This CDR3 spans 13 amino acids. In DNA, the CDR3 is TGTGCCAGCTCACCACGCCCGGTTTACGAGCAGTACTTC. Amino acid sequence: CASSPRPVYEQYF.

The chain recombines TRBV12-3 or TRBV12-4 with TRBJ2-4; 8 nucleotides align to TRBD2. The CDR3 is 17 amino acids. V lost 2 bases, J lost 13 bases, and 19 bases stayed unmatched. CDR3 bases: TGTGCCAGCAGTTTACCCTTTCGGGGGGGATTCACTAGAGAGCAGTACTTC. Its protein product is CASSLPFRGGFTREQYF.